One and the same sample provided the 12 T cell receptor beta chains below, sequenced in a study of cytomegalovirus exposure and HLA in healthy donors. The PCR made use of 60 Vbeta and 13 Jbeta primers. Sequencing was performed with immunoSEQ multiplex PCR; in TCRdb, only in-frame clones are kept and a portion is missing. The sample consists of about 140,000 clones, 70% to 85% of them appearing once. Sequencing used PBMCs. Every receptor here comes from a woman in her thirties or forties in good health and CMV-seronegative.

This clone appeared a few times. V is TRBV6-5 and J is TRBJ2-2; a weak D match, TRBD2 (5 bases). Germline CDR1 and CDR2: MNHEY and SVGAGI. Trimming took off 0 bases at V and 3 bases at J, with 8 bases between the two ends. There are 15 residues in the CDR3. CDR3 sequence (DNA): TGTGCCAGCAGTTACTCCCTAGCCTACACCGGGGAGCTGTTTTTT. Protein: CASSYSLAYTGELFF.

This sequence joins TRBV7-9 and TRBJ2-7; 8 bases map to TRBD1. Germline V lookup: CDR1 SEHNR, CDR2 FQNEAQ (reference sequence). V lost 3 bases to trimming and J lost 0 bases; unmatched junction nucleotides: 13. The CDR3 covers 18 residues. The CDR3: CASSLEWGQALNSYEQYF. As DNA, the CDR3 is TGTGCCAGCAGCTTGGAGTGGGGACAGGCATTGAACTCCTACGAGCAGTACTTC. The full variable domain, in which reference TRBV7-9 and TRBJ2-7 provide the parts outside the CDR3, is DTGVSQNPRHKITKRGQNVTFRCDPISEHNRLYWYRQTLGQGPEFLTYFQNEAQLEKSRLLSDRFSAERPKGSFSTLEIQRTEQGDSAMYLCASSLEWGQALNSYEQYFGPGTRLTVT.

This clone was seen a few times. The chain uses TRBV9 and TRBJ2-7; no clear D gene. The germline gives CDR1 SGDLS, CDR2 YYNGEE. V shed 0 bases and J shed 2 bases, with 12 bases lying between them. The CDR3 is 15 amino acids. Here the CDR3 DNA reads TGTGCCAGCAGCGTAGGGCAGGCCGCTACCTACGAGCAGTACTTC. Its protein product is CASSVGQAATYEQYF.

The gene calls are TRBV9 and TRBJ2-2; D unclear. Germline lookup yields CDR1 SGDLS and CDR2 YYNGEE. The V end was cut by 4 bases, the J end by 7 bases, with 14 bases between. There are 14 residues in the CDR3. The CDR3 is CASSPAVVGGELFF. CDR3 DNA sequence: TGTGCCAGCAGCCCCGCGGTAGTGGGCGGGGAGCTGTTTTTT. The variable domain in full, completed from reference TRBV9 and TRBJ2-2, reads DSGVTQTPKHLITATGQRVTLRCSPRSGDLSVYWYQQSLDQGLQFLIQYYNGEERAKGNILERFSAQQFPDLHSELNLSSLELGDSALYFCASSPAVVGGELFFGEGSRLTVL.

V is TRBV15 and J is TRBJ2-1, with TRBD2 matching 14 bases. V was clipped by 0 bases and J by 11 bases; unmatched bases: 24. Germline assignment: CDR1 LNHNV and CDR2 YYDKDF (reference sequence). This CDR3 has 22 residues. The CDR3 sequence: CATSRDSLVQWTSGRFANKQFF. In DNA, the CDR3 is TGTGCCACCAGCAGAGATTCTTTGGTACAATGGACTAGCGGGAGGTTCGCGAATAAGCAGTTCTTC.

This sequence joins TRBV19 and TRBJ2-7; 10 bases match TRBD2. This CDR3 spans 16 amino acids. V lost 1 base to trimming and J lost 3 bases; unmatched junction nucleotides: 6. Germline-derived CDR1 and CDR2 are LNHDA and SQIVND (reference sequence). CDR3 nucleotides: TGTGCCAGTAGTATAGGTAGAGGACTAGCGGACTACGAGCAGTACTTC. It translates to CASSIGRGLADYEQYF.

The V gene is TRBV30, the J gene TRBJ2-5, with TRBD2 matching 9 bases. The ends lost 5 bases at V and 5 bases at J; junction bases unmatched: 12. CDR1 is GTSNPN and CDR2 is SVGIG in the germline V gene (reference sequence). This CDR3 is 15 amino acids long. CDR3 region: CAWVPPGLALETQYF. DNA for the CDR3: TGTGCCTGGGTCCCTCCGGGACTAGCTCTGGAGACCCAGTACTTC.

This chain joins TRBV11-2 and TRBJ1-2; unclear D gene. V was shortened by 6 bases and J by 1 base, with 18 bases between the two germline ends. The V gene's germline CDR1 is SGHAT and CDR2 FQNNGV. The CDR3 runs to 16 residues. The CDR3 spells CASRYTVPGNNYGYTF. For the CDR3, the DNA is TGTGCCAGCAGATATACTGTACCGGGAAATAACTATGGCTACACCTTC. The whole variable domain, filled in from reference TRBV11-2 and TRBJ1-2, reads EAGVAQSPRYKIIEKRQSVAFWCNPISGHATLYWYQQILGQGPKLLIQFQNNGVVDDSQLPKDRFSAERLKGVDSTLKIQPAKLEDSAVYLCASRYTVPGNNYGYTFGSGTRLTVV.

This clone showed up just once. V usage is TRBV5-1 and J usage is TRBJ1-1; 8 nucleotides agree with TRBD1. Germline CDR1 reads SGHRS; CDR2 reads YFSETQ. The CDR3 is 15 residues long. V lost 2 bases, J lost 1 base, and 4 bases stayed unmatched. Written as DNA, the CDR3 is TGCGCCAGCAGCTTTGGGACAGGCGAGAACACTGAAGCTTTCTTT. As protein: CASSFGTGENTEAFF.

The V and J genes are TRBV5-4 and TRBJ2-7, with a possible D match to TRBD1 (5 bases). The CDR3 sequence is 15 residues long. CDR1 is SGHNT, CDR2 YYREEE, per germline (reference sequence). Trimming stripped 2 bases from V and 5 bases from J, with 17 bases between. The CDR3 DNA reads as TGTGCCAGCAGCTTATTACCCAGGGCCGCCAACGAGCAGTACTTC. The encoded protein is CASSLLPRAANEQYF.

The chain combines TRBV13 with TRBJ1-2; TRBD1 matches 9 bases. The ends lost 9 bases at V and 2 bases at J; junction bases unmatched: 13. The CDR3 sequence is 16 residues long. Germline V gives CDR1 PRHDT, CDR2 FYEKMQ (reference sequence). CDR3 region: CASHKTTGTGNYGYTF. CDR3 DNA: TGTGCCAGTCATAAAACTACCGGGACAGGGAACTATGGCTACACCTTC.

The chain couples TRBV2 to TRBJ1-5, with no clear D. The V and J ends lost 6 bases and 3 bases respectively, with 18 bases between them. CDR3 length: 16 residues. CDR1 SNHLY and CDR2 FYNNEI come from the germline V gene. The CDR3 bases are TGTGCCAGCAGAAGGACCACCGCGGGTTACAATCAGCCCCAGCATTTT. Translating it yields CASRRTTAGYNQPQHF.